This T cell receptor (beta chain) was obtained from a study of blood T cell repertoires in COVID-19. Membership in each cohort depended on participant-reported clinical history. Contact with a PCR-confirmed or clinician-diagnosed COVID-19 case occurred within 2 weeks of entry. Trimming cost V 5 bases and J 5 bases, with 10 bases left between them. The germline gives CDR1 SGHKS, CDR2 YYEKEE (reference sequence). The CDR3 runs 12 residues. Here immunoSEQ multiplex PCR was the method, and the copy in TCRdb shows in-frame clones only, minus some. Altogether 200,000 or so clones are present, around four fifths being singletons, with the ten largest covering 4.5% to 5%. This clone appeared once.

The chain carries TRBV5-5 and TRBJ1-1, with D possibly matching TRBD1 (5 bases). The sequence was obtained from a woman aged 50 to 60 who had been exposed to COVID-19. The sequenced sample was PBMCs or T cells enriched from blood (not recorded which). The CDR3 DNA follows: TGTGCCAGCAGTTCACGGGGGACTGAAGCTTTCTTT. It codes for CASSSRGTEAFF.